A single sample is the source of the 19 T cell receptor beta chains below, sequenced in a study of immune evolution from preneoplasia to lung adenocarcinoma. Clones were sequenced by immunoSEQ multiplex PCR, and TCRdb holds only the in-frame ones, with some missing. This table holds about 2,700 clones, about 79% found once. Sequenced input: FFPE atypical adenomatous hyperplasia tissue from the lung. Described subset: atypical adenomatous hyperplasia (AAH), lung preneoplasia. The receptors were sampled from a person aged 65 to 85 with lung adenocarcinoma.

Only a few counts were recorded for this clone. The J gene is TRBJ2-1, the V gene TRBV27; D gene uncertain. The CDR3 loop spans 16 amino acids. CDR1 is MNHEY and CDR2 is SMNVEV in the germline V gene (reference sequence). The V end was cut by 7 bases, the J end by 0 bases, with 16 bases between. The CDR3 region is CASTFLPIASYNEQFF. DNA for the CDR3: TGTGCCAGCACTTTTCTTCCGATAGCCTCCTACAATGAGCAGTTCTTC.

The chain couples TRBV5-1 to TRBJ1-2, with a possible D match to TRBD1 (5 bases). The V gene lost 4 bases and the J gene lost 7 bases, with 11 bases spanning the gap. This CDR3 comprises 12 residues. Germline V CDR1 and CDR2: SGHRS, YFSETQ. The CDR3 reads CASSLEGLGYTF. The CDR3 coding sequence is TGCGCCAGCAGCCTGGAGGGGCTTGGCTACACCTTC. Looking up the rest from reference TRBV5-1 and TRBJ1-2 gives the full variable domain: KAGVTQTPRYLIKTRGQQVTLSCSPISGHRSVSWYQQTPGQGLQFLFEYFSETQRNKGNFPGRFSGRQFSNSRSEMNVSTLELGDSALYLCASSLEGLGYTFGSGTRLTVV.

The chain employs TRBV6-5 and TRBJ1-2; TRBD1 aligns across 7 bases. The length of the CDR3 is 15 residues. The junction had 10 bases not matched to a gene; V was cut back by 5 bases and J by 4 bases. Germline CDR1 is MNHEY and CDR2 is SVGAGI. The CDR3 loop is CASSRTQGGSYGYTF. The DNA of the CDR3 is TGTGCCAGCAGTCGAACTCAGGGGGGATCCTATGGCTACACCTTC.

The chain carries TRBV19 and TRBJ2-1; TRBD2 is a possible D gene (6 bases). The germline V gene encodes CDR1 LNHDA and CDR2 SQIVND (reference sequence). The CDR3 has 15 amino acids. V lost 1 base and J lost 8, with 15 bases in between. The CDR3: CASSIGGYRGDEQFF. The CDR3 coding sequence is TGTGCCAGTAGTATAGGAGGCTATCGCGGGGATGAGCAGTTCTTC.

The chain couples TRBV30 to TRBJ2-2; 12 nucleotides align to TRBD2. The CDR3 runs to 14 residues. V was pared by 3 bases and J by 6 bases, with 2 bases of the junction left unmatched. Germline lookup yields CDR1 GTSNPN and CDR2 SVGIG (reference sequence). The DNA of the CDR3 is TGTGCCTGGAGCCTAGCGGGAGGGGCCGGGGAGCTGTTTTTT. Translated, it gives CAWSLAGGAGELFF.

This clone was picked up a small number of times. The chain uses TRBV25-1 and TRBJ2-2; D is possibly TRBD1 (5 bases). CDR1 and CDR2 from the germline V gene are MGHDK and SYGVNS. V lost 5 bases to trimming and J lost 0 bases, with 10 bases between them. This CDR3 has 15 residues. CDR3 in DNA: TGTGCCAGCAGTTTCCGGACAACGAACACCGGGGAGCTGTTTTTT. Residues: CASSFRTTNTGELFF.

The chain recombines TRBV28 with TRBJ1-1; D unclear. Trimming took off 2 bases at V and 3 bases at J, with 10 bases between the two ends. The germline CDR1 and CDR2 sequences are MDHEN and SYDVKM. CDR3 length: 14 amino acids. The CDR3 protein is CASSLTRVDTEAFF. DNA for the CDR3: TGTGCCAGCAGTTTAACCCGGGTGGACACTGAAGCTTTCTTT.

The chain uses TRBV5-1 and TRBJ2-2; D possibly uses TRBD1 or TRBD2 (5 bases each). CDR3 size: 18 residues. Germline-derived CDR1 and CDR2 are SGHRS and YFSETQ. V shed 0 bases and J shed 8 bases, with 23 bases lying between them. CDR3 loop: CASSLEGEYGIEAGELFF. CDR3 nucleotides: TGCGCCAGCAGCTTGGAAGGGGAGTACGGGATTGAAGCGGGGGAGCTGTTTTTT.

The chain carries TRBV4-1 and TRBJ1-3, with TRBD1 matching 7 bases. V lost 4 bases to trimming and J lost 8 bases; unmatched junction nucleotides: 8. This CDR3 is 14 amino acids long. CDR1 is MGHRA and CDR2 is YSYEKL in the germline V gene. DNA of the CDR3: TGCGCCAGCAGCCCGGGGACAGCGAGGGACACCATATATTTT. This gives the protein CASSPGTARDTIYF.

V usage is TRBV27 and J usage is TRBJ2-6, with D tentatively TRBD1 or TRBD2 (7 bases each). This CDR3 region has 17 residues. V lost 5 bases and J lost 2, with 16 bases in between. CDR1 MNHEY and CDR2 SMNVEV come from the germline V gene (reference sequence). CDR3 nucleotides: TGTGCCAGCAGTCCCCGGGGAGGGGGCACTGGGGCCAACGTCCTGACTTTC. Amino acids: CASSPRGGGTGANVLTF.

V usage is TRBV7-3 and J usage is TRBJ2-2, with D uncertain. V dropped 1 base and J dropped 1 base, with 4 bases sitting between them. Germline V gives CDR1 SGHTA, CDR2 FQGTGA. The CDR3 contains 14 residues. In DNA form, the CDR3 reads TGTGCCAGCAGCTTAAGGAAGAACACCGGGGAGCTGTTTTTT. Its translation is CASSLRKNTGELFF.

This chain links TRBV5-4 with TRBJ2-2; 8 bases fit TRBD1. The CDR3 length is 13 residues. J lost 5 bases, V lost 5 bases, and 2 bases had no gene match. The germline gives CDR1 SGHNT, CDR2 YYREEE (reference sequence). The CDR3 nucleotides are TGTGCCAGCAGGAGGACAGGGACCGGGGAGCTGTTTTTT. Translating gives CASRRTGTGELFF.

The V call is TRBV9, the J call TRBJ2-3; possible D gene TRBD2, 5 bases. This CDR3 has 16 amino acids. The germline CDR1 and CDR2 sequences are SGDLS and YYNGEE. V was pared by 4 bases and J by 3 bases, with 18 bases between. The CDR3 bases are TGTGCCAGCAGCCCTTCCAGCGGCCTGTTGACAGATACGCAGTATTTT. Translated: CASSPSSGLLTDTQYF.

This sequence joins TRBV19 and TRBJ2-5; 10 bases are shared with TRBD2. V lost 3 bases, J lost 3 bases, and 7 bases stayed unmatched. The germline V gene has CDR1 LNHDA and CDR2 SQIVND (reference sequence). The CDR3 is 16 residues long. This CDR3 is CASSMTLAGVEETQYF. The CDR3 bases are TGTGCCAGTAGTATGACCCTAGCGGGAGTGGAAGAGACCCAGTACTTC.

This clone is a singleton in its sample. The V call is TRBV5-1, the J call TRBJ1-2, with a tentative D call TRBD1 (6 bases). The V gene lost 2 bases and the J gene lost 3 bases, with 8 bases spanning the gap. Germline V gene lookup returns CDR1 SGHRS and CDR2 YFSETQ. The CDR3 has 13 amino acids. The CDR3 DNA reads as TGCGCCAGCAGCTTTGAGGGGGACTATGGCTACACCTTC. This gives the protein CASSFEGDYGYTF.

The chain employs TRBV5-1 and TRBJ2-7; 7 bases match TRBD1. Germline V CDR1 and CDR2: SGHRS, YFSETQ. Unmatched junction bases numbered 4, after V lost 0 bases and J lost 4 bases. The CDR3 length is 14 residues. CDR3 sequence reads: CASSLGQGWYEQYF. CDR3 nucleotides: TGCGCCAGCAGCTTGGGACAGGGCTGGTACGAGCAGTACTTC.

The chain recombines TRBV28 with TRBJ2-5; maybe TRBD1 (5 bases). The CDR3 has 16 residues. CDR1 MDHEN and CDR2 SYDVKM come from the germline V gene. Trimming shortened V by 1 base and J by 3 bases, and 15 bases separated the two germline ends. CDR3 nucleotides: TGTGCCAGCAGTTTATTAGGAAGGACAAAGGAAGAGACCCAGTACTTC. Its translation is CASSLLGRTKEETQYF.

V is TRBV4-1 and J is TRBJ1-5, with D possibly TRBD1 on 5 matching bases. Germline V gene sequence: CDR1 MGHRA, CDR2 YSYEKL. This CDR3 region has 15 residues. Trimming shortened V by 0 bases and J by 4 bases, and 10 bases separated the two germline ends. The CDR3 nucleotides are TGCGCCAGCAGCCAAGACGGGACGGATAATCAGCCCCAGCATTTT. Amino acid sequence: CASSQDGTDNQPQHF.

The CDR3 DNA reads TGCGCCAGCAGCTTCGCCGGGACAGGGACAGATACGCAGTATTTT. Residues: CASSFAGTGTDTQYF. This chain joins TRBV5-1 and TRBJ2-3; 9 positions agree with TRBD1. The V gene's germline CDR1 is SGHRS and CDR2 YFSETQ. The trim removed 2 bases at V and 3 bases at J, leaving 4 bases unmatched. The CDR3 covers 15 residues.